Below, 17 T cell receptor beta chains from the same sample are listed, as sequenced in a study of blood T cell repertoires in COVID-19. Clones were read by immunoSEQ multiplex PCR, and TCRdb kept only the in-frame ones, dropping some. The data hold approximately 24,000 clones, with 90% to 95% observed a single time. The sample consisted of peripheral blood. The receptors here all came from a woman between 50 and 59 years old with active COVID-19.

The gene calls are TRBV28 and TRBJ2-1, with 11 bases that match TRBD1. Germline V gives CDR1 MDHEN, CDR2 SYDVKM. This CDR3 contains 15 residues. Germline trimming cut 10 bases from V and 6 bases from J; bases unmatched to any gene: 11. CDR3 DNA sequence: TGTGCCACCTTAGGACAGGGGGCCCAGCTCAATGAGCAGTTCTTC. Residues: CATLGQGAQLNEQFF.

Regarding this clone: Its ends do not fully match the called genes, so a read error is possible. This rearrangement joins TRBV7-7 to TRBJ2-5, with 7 positions matching TRBD2. Germline CDR1 SSHAT, CDR2 FNYEAQ (reference sequence). The CDR3 extends over 14 amino acids. As DNA, the CDR3 is TGTGCTAGCAGCTTAGCGGGCGCCCCGGAGACCCAGTACTTC. Protein: CASSLAGAPETQYF.

The chain combines TRBV10-3 with TRBJ2-7; 12 nucleotides line up with TRBD2. The germline CDR1 and CDR2 sequences are ENHRY and SYGVKD. This CDR3 has 16 amino acids. Losses at the gene ends were 4 bases for V and 3 bases for J; bases not matched to a gene: 7. The CDR3 spells CAISGLAGVSRYEQYF. DNA of the CDR3: TGTGCCATCAGTGGACTAGCGGGAGTTTCCCGCTACGAGCAGTACTTC.

J is TRBJ1-2 and V is TRBV6-1; the match to TRBD1 covers 7 bases. The CDR3 has 12 amino acids. V trimming: 2 bases; J trimming: 8 bases; junction bases outside the gene matches: 2. CDR1 MNHNS and CDR2 SASEGT come from the germline V gene. CDR3 region: CASSERGLGYTF. In nucleotides, the CDR3 is TGTGCCAGCAGTGAAAGGGGGCTCGGCTACACCTTC.

V and J are TRBV5-1 and TRBJ2-1; possibly TRBD2 for D (5 bases). The CDR3 sequence is 13 residues long. Germline V gene data show CDR1 as SGHRS and CDR2 as YFSETQ. V dropped 2 bases and J dropped 10 bases, with 13 bases sitting between them. CDR3 bases: TGCGCCAGCAGCTTAAGTCTAGCCTTCGAGCAGTTCTTC. This encodes CASSLSLAFEQFF.

The V call is TRBV18, the J call TRBJ2-3; 14 bases agree with TRBD2. This CDR3 region has 18 residues. V was pared by 4 bases and J by 1 base, with 7 bases of the junction left unmatched. Germline values: CDR1 KGHSH, CDR2 LQKENI. The CDR3 region is CASSLRLAGGPGTDTQYF. The CDR3 DNA sequence: TGTGCCAGCTCACTCCGACTAGCGGGGGGGCCGGGCACAGATACGCAGTATTTT.

The V call is TRBV4-1, the J call TRBJ2-4; D gene uncertain. Trimming took 1 base from V and 9 from J, leaving 13 bases between them. The CDR3 totals 14 residues. Germline values: CDR1 MGHRA, CDR2 YSYEKL. The CDR3 loop reads CASSQVISFSIQYF. In DNA, the CDR3 is TGCGCCAGCAGCCAAGTGATATCTTTTAGCATTCAGTACTTC.

The chain is built from TRBV6-5 and TRBJ2-3; 11 bases match TRBD2. The CDR3 runs to 16 residues. Germline V CDR1 and CDR2: MNHEY, SVGAGI. V gave up 2 bases and J gave up 3 bases; unmatched junction bases: 4. The CDR3 region is CASSYVGTSGTDTQYF. The DNA of the CDR3 is TGTGCCAGCAGTTACGTAGGGACTAGCGGTACAGATACGCAGTATTTT.

This clone appeared a single time. The chain employs TRBV28 and TRBJ2-6; D perhaps matches TRBD1 (7 bases). The germline V and J ends were trimmed by 6 bases and 3 bases, with 24 bases remaining between them. This CDR3 region has 19 residues. CDR1 is MDHEN, CDR2 SYDVKM, per germline. CDR3 nucleotide sequence: TGTGCCAGCAGCCCCGCCGGGGCAGGGGGACTGGGTGGGGCCAACGTCCTGACTTTC. Its protein product is CASSPAGAGGLGGANVLTF.

V usage is TRBV13 and J usage is TRBJ2-7; possibly TRBD1 for D (6 bases). The CDR3 is 17 amino acids. The ends were cut back, 3 bases at V and 0 bases at J, with 18 bases in the middle. The germline gives CDR1 PRHDT, CDR2 FYEKMQ (reference sequence). The CDR3 region has the DNA TGTGCCAGCAGCTTTTACAGGGCGGCTTCCTACTCCTACGAGCAGTACTTC. Its protein is CASSFYRAASYSYEQYF.

The genes are TRBV2 and TRBJ2-4; 15 bases align to TRBD2. This CDR3 is 17 amino acids long. With V trimmed by 5 bases and J by 6 bases, 8 bases remained unmatched. Germline values: CDR1 SNHLY, CDR2 FYNNEI. CDR3 sequence (DNA): TGTGCCAGCAGTCTTTGGACTAGCGGGAGGGTGTCAAACATTCAGTACTTC. It codes for CASSLWTSGRVSNIQYF. Filled out from reference TRBV2 and TRBJ2-4, the complete variable domain reads EPEVTQTPSHQVTQMGQEVILRCVPISNHLYFYWYRQILGQKVEFLVSFYNNEISEKSEIFDDQFSVERPDGSNFTLKIRSTKLEDSAMYFCASSLWTSGRVSNIQYFGAGTRLSVL.

In its sample, this clone was seen once. The rearrangement joins TRBV7-2 to TRBJ2-1; 8 positions agree with TRBD2. After removal of 1 base from V and 4 bases from J, the junction contained 6 bases not matched to a gene. Germline CDR1 SGHTA, CDR2 FQGNSA. CDR3 length: 16 residues. CDR3 loop: CASSLVAGRGYNEQFF. Written as DNA, the CDR3 is TGTGCCAGCAGCTTAGTCGCCGGGAGGGGGTACAATGAGCAGTTCTTC.

This rearrangement joins TRBV10-2 to TRBJ1-1; 9 bases fit TRBD1. Per germline, CDR1 WSHSY and CDR2 SAAADI. V lost 6 bases, J lost 1 base, and 12 bases stayed unmatched. The CDR3 has 17 amino acids. The CDR3, as DNA: TGCGCCAGCAGCCCAGTCCCGGGACAGGGAGGGAACACTGAAGCTTTCTTT. This codes for CASSPVPGQGGNTEAFF.

This chain joins TRBV10-3 and TRBJ2-1; weak D call: TRBD1 (6 bases). The ends were cut back, 3 bases at V and 9 bases at J, with 21 bases in the middle. Germline V CDR1 and CDR2: ENHRY, SYGVKD. The CDR3 is 16 amino acids. CDR3 loop: CAISERGMAIAGEQFF. CDR3 sequence (DNA): TGTGCCATCAGTGAAAGGGGGATGGCCATCGCCGGTGAGCAGTTCTTC.

The V gene is TRBV9, the J gene TRBJ1-3; 7 positions agree with TRBD1. The CDR3 length is 14 residues. The V gene end was trimmed by 2 bases and the J gene end by 4 bases; junction bases not matched to a gene: 3. In germline, CDR1 is SGDLS, CDR2 YYNGEE. The chain's CDR3 is CASSVTGTGNTIYF. The CDR3 DNA reads as TGTGCCAGCAGCGTGACAGGGACCGGAAACACCATATATTTT.

The rearrangement joins TRBV5-1 to TRBJ1-6, with 8 positions matching TRBD1. There are 15 residues in the CDR3. Trimming cost V 0 bases and J 5 bases; bases outside gene matches: 1. Germline V gene lookup returns CDR1 SGHRS and CDR2 YFSETQ. As DNA, the CDR3 is TGCGCCAGCAGCTTGGGGACAGGGAATAATTCACCCCTCCACTTT. Protein product: CASSLGTGNNSPLHF.

The chain links TRBV5-4 to TRBJ1-2; the D gene is possibly TRBD1 (5 bases). The CDR3 length is 17 residues. Per the germline V gene, CDR1 is SGHNT and CDR2 is YYREEE (reference sequence). With 4 bases removed from V and 5 bases from J, the gap between germline ends came to 24 bases. This CDR3 is CASSRAQDNLSPYGYTF. DNA of the CDR3: TGTGCCAGCAGCCGAGCGCAGGACAACCTATCACCTTATGGCTACACCTTC.